One T cell receptor (beta chain) is described in this entry. Antigen specificity is unknown. The data are from a study of cytomegalovirus exposure and HLA in healthy donors. Regarding the study as a whole: Immune exposure information comprised only CMV serostatus. Among TCR beta chains, those listed as cytomegalovirus-associated numbered roughly 150.

Though probably carrying unrecorded immune exposures, donors were nominally healthy at sampling. PCR amplification relied on 60 Vbeta primers (plus 13 Jbeta primers). TCRdb's copy holds only in-frame clones and misses some; the assay was immunoSEQ multiplex PCR. The sample holds some 110,000 clones; 79% are singletons and the top ten take around 3%. The V end lost 5 bases, the J end lost 3 bases, and 8 bases lay between the germline ends. The CDR3 is made up of 12 amino acids. Per the germline V gene, CDR1 is SEHNR and CDR2 is FQNEAQ (reference sequence). This sequence joins TRBV7-9 and TRBJ2-7; tentatively, D is TRBD2 (5 bases). The source material was PBMCs. The source is a woman in her late teens or twenties in good health and CMV-seropositive. The CDR3 here is CASSDGGYEQYF. In DNA, the CDR3 is TGTGCCAGCAGCGATGGAGGCTACGAGCAGTACTTC.